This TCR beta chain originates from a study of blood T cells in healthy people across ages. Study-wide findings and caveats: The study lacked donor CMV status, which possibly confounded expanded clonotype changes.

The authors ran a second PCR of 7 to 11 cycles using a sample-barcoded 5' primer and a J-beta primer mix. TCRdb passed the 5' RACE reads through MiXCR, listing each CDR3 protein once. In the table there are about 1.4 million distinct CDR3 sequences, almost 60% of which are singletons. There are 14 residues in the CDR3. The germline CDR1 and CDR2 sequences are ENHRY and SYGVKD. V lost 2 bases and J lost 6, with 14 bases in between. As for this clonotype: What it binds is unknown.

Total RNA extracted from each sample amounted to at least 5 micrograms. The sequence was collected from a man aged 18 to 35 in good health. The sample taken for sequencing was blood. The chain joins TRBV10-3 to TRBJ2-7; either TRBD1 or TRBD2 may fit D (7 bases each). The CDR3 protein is CAISEPAGGGEQYF. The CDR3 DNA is TGTGCCATCAGTGAGCCCGCAGGGGGGGGCGAGCAGTACTTC.